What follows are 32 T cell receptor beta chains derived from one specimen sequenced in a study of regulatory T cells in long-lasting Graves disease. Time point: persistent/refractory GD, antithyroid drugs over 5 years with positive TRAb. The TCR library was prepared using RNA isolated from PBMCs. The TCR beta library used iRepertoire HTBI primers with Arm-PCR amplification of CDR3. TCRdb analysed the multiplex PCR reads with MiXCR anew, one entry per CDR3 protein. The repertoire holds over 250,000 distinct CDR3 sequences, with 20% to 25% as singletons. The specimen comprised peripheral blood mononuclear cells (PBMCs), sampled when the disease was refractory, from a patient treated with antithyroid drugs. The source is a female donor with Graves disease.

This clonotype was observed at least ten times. The CDR3 nucleotides are TGTGCCAGCAGCCCGTCCAGAGGGCAAGGTCCCTACGAGCAGTACTTC. It encodes CASSPSRGQGPYEQYF. The V call is TRBV27, the J call TRBJ2-7; TRBD2 is a possible D gene (5 bases). CDR3 length equals 16 residues. The germline CDR1 and CDR2 sequences are MNHEY and SMNVEV (reference sequence). V gave up 6 bases and J gave up 2 bases, with 20 bases separating them.

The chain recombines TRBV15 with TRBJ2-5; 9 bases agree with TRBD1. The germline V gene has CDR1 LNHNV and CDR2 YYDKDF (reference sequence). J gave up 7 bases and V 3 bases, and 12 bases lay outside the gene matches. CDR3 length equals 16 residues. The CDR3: CATSSPGTGTGGTQYF. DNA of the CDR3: TGTGCCACCAGCAGTCCCGGGACAGGGACGGGGGGGACCCAGTACTTC. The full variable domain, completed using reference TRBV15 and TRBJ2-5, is DAMVIQNPRYQVTQFGKPVTLSCSQTLNHNVMYWYQQKSSQAPKLLFHYYDKDFNNEADTPDNFQSRRPNTSFCFLDIRSPGLGDTAMYLCATSSPGTGTGGTQYFGPGTRLLVL.

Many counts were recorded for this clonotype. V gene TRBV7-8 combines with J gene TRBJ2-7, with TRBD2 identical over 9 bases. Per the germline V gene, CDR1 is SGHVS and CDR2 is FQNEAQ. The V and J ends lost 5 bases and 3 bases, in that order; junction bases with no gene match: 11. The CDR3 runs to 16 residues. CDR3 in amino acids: CASSPSGLAGLYEQYF. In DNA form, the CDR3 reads TGTGCCAGCAGCCCCAGCGGCCTAGCGGGGCTCTACGAGCAGTACTTC.

The CDR3 here is CASSWDIERNSPLHF. CDR3 coding DNA: TGTGCCAGCAGTTGGGACATCGAACGAAATTCACCCCTCCACTTT. The chain combines TRBV28 with TRBJ1-6; TRBD1 might be the D (6 bases). The germline V and J ends were trimmed by 4 bases and 7 bases, with 14 bases remaining between them. Germline CDR1 reads MDHEN; CDR2 reads SYDVKM. This CDR3 is built from 15 residues.

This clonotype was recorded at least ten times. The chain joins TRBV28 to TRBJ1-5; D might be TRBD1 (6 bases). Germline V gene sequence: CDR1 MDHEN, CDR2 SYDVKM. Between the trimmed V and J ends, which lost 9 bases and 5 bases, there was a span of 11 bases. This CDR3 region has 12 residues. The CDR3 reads CASTGPDQPQHF. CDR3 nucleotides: TGTGCCAGTACAGGGCCTGATCAGCCCCAGCATTTT.

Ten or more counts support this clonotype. The CDR3 coding sequence is TGTGCCAGCAGTTATCAAGGGGAGACCCAGTACTTC. This gives the protein CASSYQGETQYF. The chain combines TRBV6-5 with TRBJ2-5; D uncertain. The germline CDR1 and CDR2 sequences are MNHEY and SVGAGI. The CDR3 contains 12 residues. The ends were cut back, 3 bases at V and 5 bases at J, with 7 bases in the middle.

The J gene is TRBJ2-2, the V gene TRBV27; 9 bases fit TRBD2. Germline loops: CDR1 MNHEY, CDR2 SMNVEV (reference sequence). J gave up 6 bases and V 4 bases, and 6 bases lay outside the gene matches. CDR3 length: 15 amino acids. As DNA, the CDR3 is TGTGCCAGCAGTTCACCAGCGGGAGGAGCCGGGGAGCTGTTTTTT. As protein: CASSSPAGGAGELFF.

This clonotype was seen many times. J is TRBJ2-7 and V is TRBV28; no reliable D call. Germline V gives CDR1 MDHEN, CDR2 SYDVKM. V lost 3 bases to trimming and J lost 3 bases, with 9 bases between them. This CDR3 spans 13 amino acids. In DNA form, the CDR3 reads TGTGCCAGCAGTTTTTCTGGGAACTACGAGCAGTACTTC. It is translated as CASSFSGNYEQYF.

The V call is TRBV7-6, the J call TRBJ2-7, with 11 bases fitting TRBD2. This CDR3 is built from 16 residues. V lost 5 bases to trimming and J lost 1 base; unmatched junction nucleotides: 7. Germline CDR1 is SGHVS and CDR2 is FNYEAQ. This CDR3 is CASSPQGLAASYEQYF. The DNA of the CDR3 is TGTGCCAGCAGCCCGCAGGGACTAGCGGCTTCCTACGAGCAGTACTTC.

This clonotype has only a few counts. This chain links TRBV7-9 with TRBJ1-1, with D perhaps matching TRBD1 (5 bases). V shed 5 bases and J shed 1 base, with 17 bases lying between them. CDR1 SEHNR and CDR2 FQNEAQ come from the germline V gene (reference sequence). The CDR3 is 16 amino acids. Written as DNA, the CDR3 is TGTGCCAGCAGCCATTCTCGTGGGGGATCGAACACTGAAGCTTTCTTT. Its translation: CASSHSRGGSNTEAFF.

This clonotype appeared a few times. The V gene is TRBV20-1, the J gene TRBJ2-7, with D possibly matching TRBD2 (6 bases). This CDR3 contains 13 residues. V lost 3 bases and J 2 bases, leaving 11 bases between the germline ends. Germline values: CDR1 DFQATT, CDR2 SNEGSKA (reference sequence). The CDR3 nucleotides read TGCAGTGCTAGTATCCGGGGGACCTACGAGCAGTACTTC. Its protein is CSASIRGTYEQYF.

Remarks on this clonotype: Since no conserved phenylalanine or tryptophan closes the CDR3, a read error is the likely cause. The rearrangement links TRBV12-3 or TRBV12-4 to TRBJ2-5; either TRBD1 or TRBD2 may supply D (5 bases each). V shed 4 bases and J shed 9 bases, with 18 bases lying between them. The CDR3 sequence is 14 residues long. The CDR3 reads CASSYLAVQGAQYL. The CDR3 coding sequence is TGTGCCAGCAGTTACCTAGCCGTTCAAGGGGCCCAGTACCTC.

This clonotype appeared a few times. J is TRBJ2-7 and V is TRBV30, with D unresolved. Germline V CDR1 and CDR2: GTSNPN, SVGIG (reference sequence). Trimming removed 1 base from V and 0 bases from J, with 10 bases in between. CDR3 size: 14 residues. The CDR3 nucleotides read TGTGCCTGGAGTGAGCACCAGATCTCCTACGAGCAGTACTTC. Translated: CAWSEHQISYEQYF.

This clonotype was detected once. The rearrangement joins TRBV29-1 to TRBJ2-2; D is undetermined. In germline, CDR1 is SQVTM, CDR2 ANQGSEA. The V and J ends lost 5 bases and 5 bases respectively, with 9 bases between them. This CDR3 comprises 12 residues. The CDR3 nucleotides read TGCAGCGTTCCCAGGCCAACCGGGGAGCTGTTTTTT. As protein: CSVPRPTGELFF.

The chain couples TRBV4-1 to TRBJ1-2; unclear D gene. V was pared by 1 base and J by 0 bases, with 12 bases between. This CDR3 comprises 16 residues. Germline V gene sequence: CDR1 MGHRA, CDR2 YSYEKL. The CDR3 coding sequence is TGCGCCAGCAGCCAAGCCCGAGACCCTACTAACTATGGCTACACCTTC. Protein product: CASSQARDPTNYGYTF.

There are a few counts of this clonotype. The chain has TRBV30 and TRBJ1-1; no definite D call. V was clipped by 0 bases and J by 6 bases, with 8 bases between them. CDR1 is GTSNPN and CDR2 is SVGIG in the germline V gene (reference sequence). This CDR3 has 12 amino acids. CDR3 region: CAWSVLSAEAFF. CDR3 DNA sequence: TGTGCCTGGAGTGTACTGTCCGCTGAAGCTTTCTTT. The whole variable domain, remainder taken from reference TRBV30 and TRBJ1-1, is SQTIHQWPATLVQPVGSPLSLECTVEGTSNPNLYWYRQAAGRGLQLLFYSVGIGQISSEVPQNLSASRPQDRQFILSSKKLLLSDSGFYLCAWSVLSAEAFFGQGTRLTVV.

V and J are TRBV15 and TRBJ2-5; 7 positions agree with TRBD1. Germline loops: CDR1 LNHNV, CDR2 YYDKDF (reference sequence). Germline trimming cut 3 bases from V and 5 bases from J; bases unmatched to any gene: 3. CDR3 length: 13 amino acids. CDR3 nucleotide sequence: TGTGCCACCAGCAGGGGGACAGACGAGACCCAGTACTTC. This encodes CATSRGTDETQYF.

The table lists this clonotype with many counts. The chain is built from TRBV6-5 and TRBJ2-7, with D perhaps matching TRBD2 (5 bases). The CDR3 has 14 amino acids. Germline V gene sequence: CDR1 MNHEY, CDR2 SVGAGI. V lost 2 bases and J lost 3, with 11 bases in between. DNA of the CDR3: TGTGCCAGCAGTTACGAGGGCCTATACTACGAGCAGTACTTC. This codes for CASSYEGLYYEQYF.

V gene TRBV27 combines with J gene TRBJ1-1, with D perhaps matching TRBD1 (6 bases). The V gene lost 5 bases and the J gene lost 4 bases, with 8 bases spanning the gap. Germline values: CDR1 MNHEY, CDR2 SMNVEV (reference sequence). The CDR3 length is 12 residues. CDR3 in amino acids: CASSGTSTEAFF. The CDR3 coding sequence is TGTGCCAGCAGTGGGACAAGCACTGAAGCTTTCTTT.

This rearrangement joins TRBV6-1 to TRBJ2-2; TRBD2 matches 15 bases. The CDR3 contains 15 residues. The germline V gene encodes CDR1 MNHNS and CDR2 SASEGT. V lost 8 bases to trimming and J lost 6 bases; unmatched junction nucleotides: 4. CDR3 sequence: CASSGLAGGSGELFF. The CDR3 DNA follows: TGTGCCAGCTCCGGACTAGCGGGAGGGTCCGGGGAGCTGTTTTTT.

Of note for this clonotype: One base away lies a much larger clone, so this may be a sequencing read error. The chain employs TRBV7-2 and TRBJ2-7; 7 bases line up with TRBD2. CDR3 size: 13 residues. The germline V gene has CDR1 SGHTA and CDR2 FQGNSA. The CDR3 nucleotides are TGTGCCAGCATCTTAAGTGGGAGGGAAGAGCAGTACTTC. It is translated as CASILSGREEQYF.

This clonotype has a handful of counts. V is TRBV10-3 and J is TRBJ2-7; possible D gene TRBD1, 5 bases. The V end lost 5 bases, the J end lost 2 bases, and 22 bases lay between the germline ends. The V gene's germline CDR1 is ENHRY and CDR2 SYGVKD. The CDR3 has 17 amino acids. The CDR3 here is CAISPSGSGQGTYEQYF. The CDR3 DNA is TGTGCCATCAGTCCCTCTGGCAGTGGCCAGGGAACCTACGAGCAGTACTTC.

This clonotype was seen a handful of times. As DNA, the CDR3 is TGTGCCAGCAGTTTAAACCCCACGCAGGGGGGCAACAATGAGCAGTTCTTC. It specifies CASSLNPTQGGNNEQFF. The chain is built from TRBV12-3 or TRBV12-4 and TRBJ2-1, with D possibly matching TRBD1 (7 bases). This CDR3 region has 17 residues. V was cut by 2 bases and J by 5 bases, with 19 bases left in between.

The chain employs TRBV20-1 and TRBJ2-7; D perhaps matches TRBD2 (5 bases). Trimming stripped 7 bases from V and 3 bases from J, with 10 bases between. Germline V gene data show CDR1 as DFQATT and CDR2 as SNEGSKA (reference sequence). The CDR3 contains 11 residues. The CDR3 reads CSGGRNYEQYF. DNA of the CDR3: TGCAGTGGAGGGCGCAACTACGAGCAGTACTTC.

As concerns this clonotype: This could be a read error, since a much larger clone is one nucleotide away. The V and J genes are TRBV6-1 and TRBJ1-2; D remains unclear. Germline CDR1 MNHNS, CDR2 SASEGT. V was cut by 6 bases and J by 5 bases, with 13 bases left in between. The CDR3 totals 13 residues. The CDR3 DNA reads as TGTGCCAGCAGGGTATCGACGGTTTATGGCTACACCTTC. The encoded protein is CASRVSTVYGYTF.

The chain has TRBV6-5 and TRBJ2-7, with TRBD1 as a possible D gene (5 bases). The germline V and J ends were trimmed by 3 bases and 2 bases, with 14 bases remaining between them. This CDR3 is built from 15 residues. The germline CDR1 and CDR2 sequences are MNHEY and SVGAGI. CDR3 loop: CASSYIGPGTYEQYF. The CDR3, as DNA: TGTGCCAGCAGTTATATTGGTCCAGGGACCTACGAGCAGTACTTC.

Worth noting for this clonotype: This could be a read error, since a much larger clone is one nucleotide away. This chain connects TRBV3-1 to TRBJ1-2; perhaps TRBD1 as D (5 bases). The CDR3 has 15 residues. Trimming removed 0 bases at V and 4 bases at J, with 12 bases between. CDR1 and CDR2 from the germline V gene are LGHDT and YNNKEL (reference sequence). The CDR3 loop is CASSQDRNGAYGYTF. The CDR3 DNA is TGTGCCAGCAGCCAAGATCGCAACGGGGCCTATGGCTACACCTTC.

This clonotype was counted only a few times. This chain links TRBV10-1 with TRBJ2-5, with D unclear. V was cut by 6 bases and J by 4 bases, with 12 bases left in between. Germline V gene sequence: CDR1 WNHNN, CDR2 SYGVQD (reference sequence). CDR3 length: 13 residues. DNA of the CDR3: TGCGCCAGCAGCTCCGGGTCAATAGAGACCCAGTACTTC. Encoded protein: CASSSGSIETQYF.

The CDR3 loop is CATSRDEVETQYF. CDR3 nucleotides: TGTGCCACCAGCAGAGATGAGGTAGAGACCCAGTACTTC. V usage is TRBV15 and J usage is TRBJ2-5; D gene uncertain. The V gene's germline CDR1 is LNHNV and CDR2 YYDKDF (reference sequence). This CDR3 comprises 13 residues. Trimming took off 0 bases at V and 4 bases at J, with 6 bases between the two ends.

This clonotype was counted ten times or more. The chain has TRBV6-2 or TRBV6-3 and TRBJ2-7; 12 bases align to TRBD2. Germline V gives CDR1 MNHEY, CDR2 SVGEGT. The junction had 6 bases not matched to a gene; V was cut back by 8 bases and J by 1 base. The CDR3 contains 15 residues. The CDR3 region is CASYPSGRESYEQYF. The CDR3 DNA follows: TGTGCCAGCTATCCTAGCGGGAGGGAATCCTACGAGCAGTACTTC.

As DNA, the CDR3 is TGTGCCAGCAGCCAAGGAGGGAGCACAGATACGCAGTATTTT. This gives the protein CASSQGGSTDTQYF. The J gene is TRBJ2-3, the V gene TRBV3-1, with TRBD2 as a possible D gene (5 bases). The ends were cut back, 1 base at V and 0 bases at J, with 5 bases in the middle. This CDR3 region has 14 residues. Germline V gene data show CDR1 as LGHDT and CDR2 as YNNKEL (reference sequence).

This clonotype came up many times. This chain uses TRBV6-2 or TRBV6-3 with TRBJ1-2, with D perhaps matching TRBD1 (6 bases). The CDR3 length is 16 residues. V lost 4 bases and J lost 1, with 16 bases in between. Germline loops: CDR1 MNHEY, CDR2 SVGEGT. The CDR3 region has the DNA TGTGCCAGCAGTTCCCTGCTCAGACAGGTTAACTATGGCTACACCTTC. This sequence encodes CASSSLLRQVNYGYTF.